A selection of T cell receptor beta chains follows, all from one sample in a study of blood T cells in healthy people across ages. TCRdb processed the 5' RACE reads anew with MiXCR; each CDR3 protein has one entry. The data contain 700,000 to 800,000 distinct CDR3 sequences, approximately 39% of them singletons. Sequencing was done on a sample of blood. The receptors here all came from a woman aged 55-75 years in good health. CDR3s include the opening cysteine and the closing phenylalanine or tryptophan.

TRBV5-1	TRBJ1-4	CASSQSGTIDEKLFF
TRBV2	TRBJ1-5	CASSKAWPGGDYSNQPQHF
TRBV7-9	TRBJ2-5	CATFSPGGEETQYF
TRBV20-1	TRBJ2-5	CSASGETQYF
TRBV28	TRBJ1-4	CASSVWSNEKLFF
TRBV7-9	TRBJ2-7	CASSLGGFTYEQYF
TRBV3-1	TRBJ2-5	CARRARGGYQETQYF
TRBV12-3/TRBV12-4	TRBJ2-5	CASSLGRPATNEQYF
TRBV29-1	TRBJ2-1	CSVEGPGEQFF
TRBV28	TRBJ2-7	CASSFSGAGSYEQYF
TRBV6-6	TRBJ2-3	CAGSRLGQGNTDTQYF
TRBV6-5	TRBJ2-5	CASSLGQGGKETQYF
TRBV7-2	TRBJ2-1	CASSFKRTSYNEQFF
TRBV11-2	TRBJ2-3	CASRRDRGLTDTQYF
TRBV7-2	TRBJ1-1	CASSFKEGYTEAFF
TRBV9	TRBJ2-1	CASTTNLGTSNEQFF
TRBV12-3/TRBV12-4	TRBJ2-7	CASSRRDLGYEQYF
TRBV25-1	TRBJ2-3	CASSLPAPDTQYF